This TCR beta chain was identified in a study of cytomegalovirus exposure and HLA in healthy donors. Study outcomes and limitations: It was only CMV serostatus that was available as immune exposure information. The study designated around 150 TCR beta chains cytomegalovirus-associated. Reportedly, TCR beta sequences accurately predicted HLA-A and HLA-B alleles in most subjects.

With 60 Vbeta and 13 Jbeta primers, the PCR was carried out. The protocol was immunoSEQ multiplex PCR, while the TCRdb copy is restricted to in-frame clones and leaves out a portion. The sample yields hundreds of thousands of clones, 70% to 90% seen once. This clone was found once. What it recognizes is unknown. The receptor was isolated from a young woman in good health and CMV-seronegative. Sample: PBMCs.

The CDR3 nucleotides read TGTGCCAGCAGTTTATCCTGGACAGGTGGCTACACCTTC. Protein: CASSLSWTGGYTF. The chain carries TRBV27 and TRBJ1-2, with 7 bases lining up with TRBD1. The CDR3 loop spans 13 amino acids. Germline V CDR1 and CDR2: MNHEY, SMNVEV (reference sequence). With 0 bases clipped from V and 7 bases from J, the junction kept 2 bases outside the gene matches.